This T cell receptor (beta chain) was recovered during a study of Ad26.COV2.S vaccination and SARS-CoV-2 variants. TCRdb keeps only in-frame clones here, not all; method: immunoSEQ multiplex PCR. This sample yields over 450,000 clones, of which nearly 90% are seen a single time; 1.5% to 2% belongs to the top ten. Comment on this clone: Its cognate antigen is unknown. Other nucleotide sequences in the sample specify the same CDR3.

V was clipped by 6 bases and J by 2 bases, with 10 bases between them. Germline loops: CDR1 MNHEY, CDR2 SVGEGT. The CDR3 runs to 13 residues. Treatment of the sample: 15 to 20 received Ad26.COV2.S at low or high dose, single or two shots; about five received placebo; per-sample allocation not given. Sampling took place 63 days after the first vaccine or placebo injection. Study-level points and caveats: Vaccine and placebo recipients had similar non-spike TCR breadth.

This receptor was identified in a person aged 18-65 years who received the Ad26.COV2.S COVID-19 vaccine or a placebo. The V call is TRBV6-2 or TRBV6-3, the J call TRBJ1-1; no definite D call. This specimen consisted of peripheral blood, obtained in a trial of Ad26.COV2.S vaccine versus placebo. The CDR3 coding sequence is TGTGCCAGCAGCCCAACAGAAAACACTGAAGCTTTCTTT. It is translated as CASSPTENTEAFF.